This TCR beta chain was observed in a study of blood T cells in healthy people across ages. Study-wide points: Whereas aged donors had fewer naive CD4+ cells, long-lived donors had more of them and higher diversity. The study found TCR beta diversity correlated strongly with naive T cell percentage.

Extraction of total RNA produced a minimum of 5 micrograms from each sample. A few counts support this clonotype. Its specificity is not known. Alongside a J-beta primer mix, a sample-barcoded 5' primer served in a second PCR lasting about 7 to 11 cycles. From the 5' RACE reads, TCRdb called clonotypes with MiXCR, one entry per CDR3 protein. The profile shows roughly 500,000 distinct CDR3 sequences, 27% of them singletons. The V and J ends lost 5 bases and 9 bases, in that order; junction bases with no gene match: 27. Germline V gene lookup returns CDR1 SGDLS and CDR2 YYNGEE. The CDR3 loop spans 20 amino acids.

This clonotype was sampled from a woman aged 70-85 years in good health. The sequenced sample consisted of blood. J is TRBJ2-5 and V is TRBV9; 11 nucleotides agree with TRBD2. The CDR3 sequence is CASRELGTSGARHRTGAQYF. In DNA, the CDR3 is TGTGCCAGCAGAGAACTTGGGACTAGCGGAGCTCGACACCGCACGGGGGCCCAGTACTTC.